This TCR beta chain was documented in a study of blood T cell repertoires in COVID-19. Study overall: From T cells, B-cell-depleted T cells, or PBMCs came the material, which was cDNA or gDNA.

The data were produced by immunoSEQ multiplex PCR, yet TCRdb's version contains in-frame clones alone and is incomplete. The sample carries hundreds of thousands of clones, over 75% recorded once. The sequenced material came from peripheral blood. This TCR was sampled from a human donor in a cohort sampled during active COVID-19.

In DNA, the CDR3 is TGTGCCAGTCTCGGCAGGGCAGGTAACCCGGCCAATCAGCCCCAGCATTTT. Translated: CASLGRAGNPANQPQHF. V and J are TRBV19 and TRBJ1-5; D may be TRBD1 (5 bases). CDR1 is LNHDA, CDR2 SQIVND, per germline (reference sequence). Trimming left V 8 bases short and J 3 bases short, with 23 bases between. The CDR3 consists of 17 residues. The entire variable domain, with the rest obtained from reference TRBV19 and TRBJ1-5, is as follows: DGGITQSPKYLFRKEGQNVTLSCEQNLNHDAMYWYRQDPGQGLRLIYYSQIVNDFQKGDIAEGYSVSREKKESFPLTVTSAQKNPTAFYLCASLGRAGNPANQPQHFGDGTRLSIL.